This T cell receptor (beta chain) was identified during a study of Ad26.COV2.S vaccination and SARS-CoV-2 variants (dated by TCRdb to the early 2020s). Study-level background: Vaccine-arm donors came from COV1001, a multicentre, randomized, double-blind, placebo-controlled phase I-IIa trial of Ad26.COV2.S in healthy adults. Dosing of Ad26.COV2.S was intramuscular, at either 5x10^10 or 1x10^11 viral particles, delivered as one shot or as two shots spaced 56 days apart. TCRbeta repertoire sequencing was used to assess the specificity and breadth of SARS-CoV-2-reactive T cell receptors after Ad26.COV2.S vaccination. A total of 32 samples were included in the TCR-sequenced set, comprising some 20 Ad26.COV2.S vaccine recipients, 5 placebo recipients and 8 SARS-CoV-2 convalescent individuals. Trial participants were randomized into five groups of five: low-dose or high-dose Ad26.COV2.S given once or twice, or placebo on both occasions. Investigators remained blinded to trial group allocation during experiments and outcome assessment.

On this clone: Its binding antigen is unknown. Per-nucleotide qualities are absent, and no much larger clonotype sits a single base away.

The intended sense of this specimen's treatment or condition label: 15 to 20 received Ad26.COV2.S at low or high dose, single or two shots; about 5 received placebo; per-sample allocation not given. For vaccine and placebo recipients, the sequenced repertoires came from samples collected on day 63 after the first injection. Between 29 July and 7 August 2020, Cohort 1b enrolled about 27 adults aged 18-55 years at one site in Boston, USA. As a vaccine, Ad26.COV2.S was a replication-incompetent adenovirus type 26 vector that expressed a prefusion-stabilized SARS-CoV-2 spike protein derived from the original Wuhan strain. The paper's findings and limits, for the study overall: After vaccination, substantial breadth of spike-specific CD8+ and CD4+ T cell responses was reported. Spike-specific TCR breadth was higher in Ad26.COV2.S recipients than in placebo recipients (P = 0.0014). Non-spike TCR breadth was comparable between vaccine and placebo recipients, consistent with the vaccine containing only spike. It was noted by the authors that total T cell responses may have been underestimated by the TCR breadth and depth analyses. The study was not powered for comparison of responses between vaccine doses or regimens.

Sequences SGHTA (CDR1) and FQGNSA (CDR2) are obtained from the germline V gene. V is clipped by 0 bases and J by 8 bases, and the sequence between their germline boundaries is 16 bases long. The CDR3 measures 15 amino acids from cysteine to phenylalanine. Of the read, only the CDR3 DNA is kept; its 45 bases are in frame from base 1. TCRbeta CDR3 regions were sequenced with the immunoSEQ Assay. After extraction, genomic DNA underwent amplification by bias-controlled multiplex PCR, followed by high-throughput sequencing. Per the source publication's procedure: Collapsing and filtering of sequences were performed to quantify the absolute abundance of each unique TCRbeta CDR3 region. T cell fraction was estimated by normalizing TCRbeta template counts to usable DNA, which was measured by amplifying reference genes present in all nucleated cells. Repertoire TCRs were annotated as SARS-CoV-2-specific by exact matching of V gene, CDR3 amino acid sequence and J gene to a known reactive TCR set. The reference SARS-CoV-2 TCR set came from MIRA and was filtered for enrichment in COVID-19-positive ImmuneCODE repertoires, removing public or cross-reactive TCRs. Using the MIRA antigens, annotated TCRs were further analysed by specific ORF or by position within an ORF. Breadth was defined as the number of annotated unique rearrangements divided by the total number of unique productive rearrangements, and depth was defined as the summed frequency of the annotated unique rearrangements. Two-sided Wilcoxon rank-sum tests were used to compare TCR breadth between groups. TCRdb took this table from immuneACCESS and kept in-frame rearrangements with V and J called. Such tables lack part of the clones; where checked against another copy, unresolved V genes explain under half of the gap, and the rest is unexplained. V and J calls plus clone size are reproduced from that table; the DNA served to infer D and trimming. The sample table lists around 300,000 clones, around 88% of them with a count of one. The top ten constitute roughly 10% of the sample.

The material was peripheral blood, obtained in a trial of Ad26.COV2.S vaccine versus placebo. The receptor was derived from a person between 18 and 65 years old who received the Ad26.COV2.S COVID-19 vaccine or a placebo. The sequence joins TRBV7-2 to TRBJ1-2, with a weak D call of TRBD1 (6 bases match). The sequenced DNA: TGTGCCAGCAGCTTAGCGTTACAGGGAGGGCGGGGCTACACCTTC. It encodes CASSLALQGGRGYTF.